The 10 T cell receptor beta chains below all came from one sample that was sequenced in a study of cytomegalovirus exposure and HLA in healthy donors. PCR primers comprised 60 Vbeta and 13 Jbeta primers. Sequencing was performed with immunoSEQ multiplex PCR; in TCRdb, only in-frame clones are kept and a portion is missing. The sample consists of over 90,000 clones, 73% of them appearing once. The material sequenced was PBMCs. These receptors all stem from a man in his forties in good health and CMV-seronegative.

The V and J genes are TRBV19 and TRBJ2-1; perhaps TRBD1 as D (5 bases). The V end lost 7 bases, the J end lost 12 bases, and 19 bases lay between the germline ends. CDR3 size: 13 residues. The germline V gene encodes CDR1 LNHDA and CDR2 SQIVND (reference sequence). The CDR3 spells CASNFQGNFGQFF. In nucleotides, the CDR3 is TGTGCCAGTAATTTCCAGGGAAACTTTGGGCAGTTCTTC.

This clone has just a few counts. V gene TRBV7-2 combines with J gene TRBJ2-7; 7 bases align to TRBD1. From germline, CDR1 is SGHTA and CDR2 FQGNSA. The CDR3 spans 14 residues. The J segment lost 0 bases and the V segment lost 3 bases, leaving 2 bases of the junction unmatched. CDR3 nucleotides: TGTGCCAGCAGCTTCAACAGGGGCTCCTACGAGCAGTACTTC. Translated, it gives CASSFNRGSYEQYF. The full variable domain, its missing parts supplied by reference TRBV7-2 and TRBJ2-7, is GAGVSQSPSNKVTEKGKDVELRCDPISGHTALYWYRQSLGQGLEFLIYFQGNSAPDKSGLPSDRFSAERTGGSVSTLTIQRTQQEDSAVYLCASSFNRGSYEQYFGPGTRLTVT.

V and J are TRBV7-8 and TRBJ2-1, with 14 positions matching TRBD2. The CDR3 contains 17 residues. V shed 5 bases and J 2 bases; nucleotides not matched to a gene: 5. Germline V lookup: CDR1 SGHVS, CDR2 FQNEAQ. CDR3 DNA sequence: TGTGCCAGCAGCCCCAGACTAGCGGGGGGGACCTACAATGAGCAGTTCTTC. Protein sequence: CASSPRLAGGTYNEQFF. The full variable domain, rest sourced from reference TRBV7-8 and TRBJ2-1, is GAGVSQSPRYKVAKRGQDVALRCDPISGHVSLFWYQQALGQGPEFLTYFQNEAQLDKSGLPSDRFFAERPEGSVSTLKIQRTQQEDSAVYLCASSPRLAGGTYNEQFFGPGTRLTVL.

The rearrangement uses TRBV9 and TRBJ1-2; D is undetermined. V dropped 0 bases and J dropped 5 bases, with 14 bases sitting between them. Per the germline V gene, CDR1 is SGDLS and CDR2 is YYNGEE. The CDR3 contains 15 residues. The CDR3, as DNA: TGTGCCAGCAGCGTAGGCAACAGAAACTCTTATGGCTACACCTTC. Translated, it gives CASSVGNRNSYGYTF.

The rearrangement joins TRBV29-1 to TRBJ1-1; maybe TRBD1 (6 bases). This CDR3 comprises 16 residues. Trimming shortened V by 7 bases and J by 4 bases, and 25 bases separated the two germline ends. Germline loops: CDR1 SQVTM, CDR2 ANQGSEA. CDR3 sequence (DNA): TGCAGCGCCAAGCTCCGGGGAGGGGGGGTCGGCACTGAAGCTTTCTTT. Its protein is CSAKLRGGGVGTEAFF.

In this sample, this clone turned up a few times. The rearrangement uses TRBV2 and TRBJ1-6; D is unclear. This CDR3 spans 15 amino acids. V dropped 6 bases and J dropped 0 bases, with 9 bases sitting between them. Looked up from germline, CDR1 is SNHLY and CDR2 is FYNNEI. The CDR3 sequence: CASRAGSSYNSPLHF. For the CDR3, the DNA is TGTGCCAGCAGAGCAGGAAGCTCCTATAATTCACCCCTCCACTTT.

The chain combines TRBV15 with TRBJ2-6; 10 nucleotides match TRBD1. The ends lost 4 bases at V and 2 bases at J; junction bases unmatched: 8. The length of the CDR3 is 18 residues. Germline loops: CDR1 LNHNV, CDR2 YYDKDF (reference sequence). CDR3 nucleotide sequence: TGTGCCACCAGCAAAACCGGGACAGGGGAGGCTGGGGCCAACGTCCTGACTTTC. It yields the protein CATSKTGTGEAGANVLTF.

This sequence joins TRBV7-6 and TRBJ2-7; D possibly corresponds to TRBD2 (7 bases). Deletions cut 1 base from V and 2 bases from J, with 15 bases between. Per germline, CDR1 SGHVS and CDR2 FNYEAQ. The CDR3 spans 16 residues. CDR3 residues: CASSLGVGGLTYEQYF. The DNA for the CDR3 is TGTGCCAGCAGCTTAGGGGTGGGGGGGCTCACCTACGAGCAGTACTTC.

This chain uses TRBV12-5 with TRBJ1-4; no firm D call. With 5 bases removed from V and 11 bases from J, the gap between germline ends came to 12 bases. Germline CDR1 and CDR2: LGHNT and FRNRAP. CDR3 length: 12 residues. CDR3 DNA sequence: TGTGCTAGTGGTATCCGACAACGGAAACTGTTTTTT. Its translation: CASGIRQRKLFF.

The J gene is TRBJ1-2, the V gene TRBV6-1; D unclear. CDR1 is MNHNS and CDR2 is SASEGT in the germline V gene. The V end was cut by 2 bases, the J end by 4 bases, with 11 bases between. CDR3 size: 14 residues. For the CDR3, the DNA is TGTGCCAGCAGTGAACAGGCCATGACCTATGGCTACACCTTC. Amino acids: CASSEQAMTYGYTF.